Each of the 24 T cell receptor beta chains below was sequenced from the same sample in a study of T cell repertoires in cytomegalovirus infection. TCRdb recomputed calls from the reads with MiXCR, one row per CDR3 protein. The sample records 300,000 to 450,000 distinct CDR3 sequences, about a sixth being singletons. The specimen was PBMCs. The receptor source for this set is a human donor in good health (CMV status not recorded). Some clones in this sample may be carry-over from other donors' samples.

This chain connects TRBV7-8 to TRBJ1-1; weak D call: TRBD1 (5 bases). The CDR3 sequence is 13 residues long. V lost 5 bases, J lost 1 base, and 8 bases lay in between. Germline V gene data show CDR1 as SGHVS and CDR2 as FQNEAQ. This CDR3 is CASSDDRNTEAFF. In DNA form, the CDR3 reads TGTGCCAGCAGCGACGACAGGAACACTGAAGCTTTCTTT.

This clonotype was counted between two and nine times. The V gene is TRBV6-2 or TRBV6-3, the J gene TRBJ2-1; 10 positions match TRBD2. Germline lookup yields CDR1 MNHEY and CDR2 SVGEGT. The CDR3 is made up of 15 amino acids. Trimming cost V 6 bases and J 2 bases; bases outside gene matches: 4. CDR3 protein: CASRMGLAPYNEQFF. In DNA form, the CDR3 reads TGTGCCAGCAGGATGGGACTAGCGCCCTACAATGAGCAGTTCTTC.

This clonotype has only a few counts. The chain joins TRBV3-1 to TRBJ1-6, with D unclear. Trimming removed 1 base at V and 8 bases at J, with 9 bases between. The CDR3 totals 14 residues. Germline V gene lookup returns CDR1 LGHDT and CDR2 YNNKEL (reference sequence). CDR3 protein: CASSQGPVYSPLHF. As DNA, the CDR3 is TGTGCCAGCAGCCAAGGTCCGGTATATTCACCCCTCCACTTT. Drawing the rest from reference TRBV3-1 and TRBJ1-6, the complete variable domain is DTAVSQTPKYLVTQMGNDKSIKCEQNLGHDTMYWYKQDSKKFLKIMFSYNNKELIINETVPNRFSPKSPDKAHLNLHINSLELGDSAVYFCASSQGPVYSPLHFGNGTRLTVT.

In this sample, this clonotype turned up many times. The chain recombines TRBV7-2 with TRBJ2-5, with D maybe TRBD1 (5 bases). The V and J ends lost 3 bases and 1 base respectively, with 6 bases between them. The CDR3 sequence is 13 residues long. Germline V gene lookup returns CDR1 SGHTA and CDR2 FQGNSA. In DNA form, the CDR3 reads TGTGCCAGCAGCTTGCAGGGCCAAGAGACCCAGTACTTC. Amino acids: CASSLQGQETQYF. The entire variable domain, with the rest obtained from reference TRBV7-2 and TRBJ2-5, is as follows: GAGVSQSPSNKVTEKGKDVELRCDPISGHTALYWYRQSLGQGLEFLIYFQGNSAPDKSGLPSDRFSAERTGGSVSTLTIQRTQQEDSAVYLCASSLQGQETQYFGPGTRLLVL.

This clonotype came up a few times. The rearrangement uses TRBV24-1 and TRBJ2-1; maybe TRBD2 (6 bases). V was shortened by 3 bases and J by 1 base, with 15 bases between the two germline ends. The germline CDR1 and CDR2 sequences are KGHDR and SFDVKD. The CDR3 sequence is 17 residues long. The CDR3 coding sequence is TGTGCCACCAGTGATCACCTGCGGGGTTTTTCCTACAATGAGCAGTTCTTC. This encodes CATSDHLRGFSYNEQFF.

This clonotype was picked up a small number of times. V is TRBV6-1 and J is TRBJ1-5; 7 bases agree with TRBD1. Unmatched junction bases numbered 8, after V lost 7 bases and J lost 5 bases. The CDR3 spans 14 residues. Germline loops: CDR1 MNHNS, CDR2 SASEGT. In DNA form, the CDR3 reads TGTGCCAGCACCCACGGGACAGATTATCAGCCCCAGCATTTT. This sequence encodes CASTHGTDYQPQHF.

The table lists this clonotype with a few counts. The V call is TRBV6-1, the J call TRBJ2-5, with TRBD2 identical over 11 bases. The V segment lost 4 bases and the J segment 1 base; nucleotides outside the gene matches: 8. The CDR3 extends over 17 amino acids. In germline, CDR1 is MNHNS, CDR2 SASEGT. In DNA form, the CDR3 reads TGTGCCAGCAGTGGGACGGGACTAGCGGCTCTCCAAGAGACCCAGTACTTC. This sequence encodes CASSGTGLAALQETQYF.

This clonotype appeared a few times. J is TRBJ2-1 and V is TRBV15; no clear D. The CDR3 has 13 residues. V was shortened by 7 bases and J by 0 bases, with 7 bases between the two germline ends. The germline gives CDR1 LNHNV, CDR2 YYDKDF (reference sequence). The CDR3 bases are TGTGCCACCACCACACGCTCCTACAATGAGCAGTTCTTC. The encoded protein is CATTTRSYNEQFF. The whole variable domain, filled in from reference TRBV15 and TRBJ2-1, reads DAMVIQNPRYQVTQFGKPVTLSCSQTLNHNVMYWYQQKSSQAPKLLFHYYDKDFNNEADTPDNFQSRRPNTSFCFLDIRSPGLGDTAMYLCATTTRSYNEQFFGPGTRLTVL.

The chain carries TRBV7-2 and TRBJ1-2; the D gene is possibly TRBD1 (5 bases). The V end was cut by 5 bases, the J end by 6 bases, with 10 bases between. The CDR3 runs 12 residues. Germline V gives CDR1 SGHTA, CDR2 FQGNSA. CDR3 sequence reads: CASSTQGDGYTF. The CDR3 nucleotides are TGTGCCAGCAGCACTCAGGGCGATGGCTACACCTTC.

This clonotype was seen a few times. J is TRBJ2-3 and V is TRBV20-1; weak D call: TRBD2 (5 bases). CDR1 is DFQATT and CDR2 is SNEGSKA in the germline V gene (reference sequence). Trimming cost V 3 bases and J 0 bases, with 7 bases left between them. This CDR3 has 13 residues. CDR3 nucleotides: TGCAGTGCTAGTTGCGGGAGCACAGATACGCAGTATTTT. Translating it yields CSASCGSTDTQYF.

The genes are TRBV12-3 or TRBV12-4 and TRBJ1-5; 7 bases are a match to TRBD1. J gave up 6 bases and V 4 bases, and 3 bases lay outside the gene matches. There are 13 residues in the CDR3. The CDR3 DNA follows: TGTGCCAGCAGTTCAGGGGGGGGTCAGCCCCAGCATTTT. This sequence encodes CASSSGGGQPQHF.

This clonotype was counted at least ten times. The rearrangement uses TRBV7-2 and TRBJ2-1; 9 nucleotides agree with TRBD2. This CDR3 has 14 amino acids. V lost 5 bases and J lost 9; bases outside the gene matches: 8. CDR1 is SGHTA and CDR2 is FQGNSA in the germline V gene. The CDR3 spells CASSPILAGGEQFF. CDR3 DNA: TGTGCCAGCAGCCCGATACTAGCGGGCGGTGAGCAGTTCTTC.

CDR3 sequence reads: CAISETTANEKLFF. DNA for the CDR3: TGTGCCATCAGTGAGACAACGGCTAATGAAAAACTGTTTTTT. The rearrangement uses TRBV10-3 and TRBJ1-4; D not resolved. Trimming removed 2 bases at V and 3 bases at J, with 7 bases between. The CDR3 loop spans 14 amino acids. Germline V gives CDR1 ENHRY, CDR2 SYGVKD.

This chain links TRBV11-1 with TRBJ2-6; D gene uncertain. From germline, CDR1 is SGHAT and CDR2 FQDESV (reference sequence). The CDR3 consists of 13 residues. Trimming cost V 7 bases and J 4 bases, with 8 bases left between them. In nucleotides, the CDR3 is TGTGCCAGCATGGAAGGAGGGGCCAACGTCCTGACTTTC. Translating it yields CASMEGGANVLTF.

This clonotype was detected a few times. The chain links TRBV18 to TRBJ1-1, with a possible D match to TRBD1 (6 bases). Trimming left V 0 bases short and J 1 base short, with 9 bases between. Germline values: CDR1 KGHSH, CDR2 LQKENI. This CDR3 comprises 15 residues. CDR3 residues: CASSPPGGQNTEAFF. Here the CDR3 DNA reads TGTGCCAGCTCACCACCCGGGGGGCAGAACACTGAAGCTTTCTTT.

The chain is built from TRBV19 and TRBJ1-5; TRBD1 matches 10 bases. Germline lookup yields CDR1 LNHDA and CDR2 SQIVND (reference sequence). V trimming: 5 bases; J trimming: 0 bases; junction bases outside the gene matches: 7. The CDR3 totals 17 residues. The CDR3 DNA reads as TGTGCCAGTAGTGCCGGGACAGGGGCTTTTAGCAATCAGCCCCAGCATTTT. Amino acid sequence: CASSAGTGAFSNQPQHF.

In this sample, this clonotype turned up a few times. V gene TRBV4-2 combines with J gene TRBJ1-1; unclear D gene. Germline CDR1 is LGHNA and CDR2 is YNFKEQ. Trimming cost V 2 bases and J 1 base, with 11 bases left between them. The CDR3 has 15 amino acids. CDR3 region: CASSQNIQENTEAFF. DNA of the CDR3: TGTGCCAGCAGCCAAAATATCCAAGAGAACACTGAAGCTTTCTTT.

This sequence joins TRBV10-3 and TRBJ2-1; D may match TRBD1 or TRBD2 (5 bases each). This CDR3 spans 13 amino acids. In germline, CDR1 is ENHRY, CDR2 SYGVKD. Trimming pared 6 bases from V and 6 bases from J, leaving 12 bases between. The CDR3 sequence: CAIRAEGRNEQFF. CDR3 nucleotides: TGTGCCATCAGAGCAGAGGGACGCAATGAGCAGTTCTTC.

This clonotype was picked up a small number of times. V is TRBV6-2 or TRBV6-3 and J is TRBJ2-3; 10 bases line up with TRBD2. This CDR3 has 13 amino acids. After removal of 6 bases from V and 6 bases from J, the junction contained 3 bases not matched to a gene. Germline V lookup: CDR1 MNHEY, CDR2 SVGEGT. CDR3 sequence (DNA): TGTGCCAGCAGACTAGCGGGAATCGATACGCAGTATTTT. It codes for CASRLAGIDTQYF.

This clonotype was counted a few times. The V call is TRBV10-2, the J call TRBJ1-6; 9 bases line up with TRBD1. The CDR3 spans 12 residues. Germline lookup yields CDR1 WSHSY and CDR2 SAAADI. Unmatched junction bases numbered 2, after V lost 8 bases and J lost 9 bases. The CDR3 loop reads CASGQGTSPLHF. CDR3 coding DNA: TGCGCCAGCGGACAGGGGACTTCACCCCTCCACTTT.

There are a few counts of this clonotype. The rearrangement links TRBV12-3 or TRBV12-4 to TRBJ2-7; TRBD2 agrees at 14 bases. The CDR3 covers 15 residues. V lost 6 bases and J lost 5; bases outside the gene matches: 6. CDR3 coding DNA: TGTGCCAGCAGCCAGGGACTAGCGGGGGTCAACGAGCAGTACTTC. Its protein is CASSQGLAGVNEQYF.

The V gene is TRBV11-3, the J gene TRBJ2-1; D is uncertain. CDR1 SGHNT and CDR2 YENEEA come from the germline V gene. The CDR3 totals 14 residues. V lost 4 bases and J lost 8, with 15 bases in between. The CDR3 DNA reads TGTGCCAGCAGCTCTATAGCAGCTGACGATGAGCAGTTCTTC. Protein: CASSSIAADDEQFF.

This clonotype was seen more than once but under ten times. The gene calls are TRBV25-1 and TRBJ1-6, with D unresolved. CDR1 and CDR2 from the germline V gene are MGHDK and SYGVNS. V was clipped by 2 bases and J by 7 bases, with 12 bases between them. There are 15 residues in the CDR3. CDR3 amino acids: CASSESAASNSPLHF. In DNA, the CDR3 is TGTGCCAGCAGTGAAAGTGCAGCGTCGAATTCACCCCTCCACTTT.

This sequence joins TRBV20-1 and TRBJ2-3, with D hard to call. The CDR3 loop spans 12 amino acids. V gave up 5 bases and J gave up 5 bases, with 11 bases separating them. CDR1 and CDR2 (germline): DFQATT, SNEGSKA (reference sequence). CDR3 sequence (DNA): TGCAGTGCTGGGCCGCAAGGAGATACGCAGTATTTT. This codes for CSAGPQGDTQYF.